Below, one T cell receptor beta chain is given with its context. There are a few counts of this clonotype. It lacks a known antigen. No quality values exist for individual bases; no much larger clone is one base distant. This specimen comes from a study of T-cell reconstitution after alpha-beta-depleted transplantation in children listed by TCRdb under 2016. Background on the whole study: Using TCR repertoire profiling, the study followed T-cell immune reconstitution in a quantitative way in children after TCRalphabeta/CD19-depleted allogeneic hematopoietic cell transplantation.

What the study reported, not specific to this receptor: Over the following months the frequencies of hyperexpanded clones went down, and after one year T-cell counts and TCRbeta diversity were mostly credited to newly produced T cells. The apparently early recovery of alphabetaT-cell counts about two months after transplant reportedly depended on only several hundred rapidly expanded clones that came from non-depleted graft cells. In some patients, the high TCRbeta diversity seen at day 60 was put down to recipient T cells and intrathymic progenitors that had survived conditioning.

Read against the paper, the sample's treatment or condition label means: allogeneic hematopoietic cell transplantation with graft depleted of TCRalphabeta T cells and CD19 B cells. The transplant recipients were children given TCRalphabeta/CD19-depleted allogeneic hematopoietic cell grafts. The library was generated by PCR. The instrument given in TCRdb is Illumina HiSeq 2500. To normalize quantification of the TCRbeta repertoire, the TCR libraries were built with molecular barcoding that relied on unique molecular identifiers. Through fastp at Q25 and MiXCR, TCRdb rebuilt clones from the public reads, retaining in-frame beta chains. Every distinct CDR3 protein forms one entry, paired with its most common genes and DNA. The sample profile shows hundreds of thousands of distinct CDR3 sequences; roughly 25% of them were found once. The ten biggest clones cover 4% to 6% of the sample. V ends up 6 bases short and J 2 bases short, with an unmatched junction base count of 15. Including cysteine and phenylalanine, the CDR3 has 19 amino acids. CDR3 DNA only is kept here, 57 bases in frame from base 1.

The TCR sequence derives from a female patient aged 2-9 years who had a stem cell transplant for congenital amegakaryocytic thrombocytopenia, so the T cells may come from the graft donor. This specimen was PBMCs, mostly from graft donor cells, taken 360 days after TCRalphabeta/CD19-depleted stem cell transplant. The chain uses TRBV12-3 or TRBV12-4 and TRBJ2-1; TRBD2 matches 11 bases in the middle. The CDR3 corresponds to CASSPLGRGGLAAYNEQFF. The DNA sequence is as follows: TGTGCCAGCAGCCCTTTGGGCCGAGGGGGACTAGCGGCCTACAATGAGCAGTTCTTC.